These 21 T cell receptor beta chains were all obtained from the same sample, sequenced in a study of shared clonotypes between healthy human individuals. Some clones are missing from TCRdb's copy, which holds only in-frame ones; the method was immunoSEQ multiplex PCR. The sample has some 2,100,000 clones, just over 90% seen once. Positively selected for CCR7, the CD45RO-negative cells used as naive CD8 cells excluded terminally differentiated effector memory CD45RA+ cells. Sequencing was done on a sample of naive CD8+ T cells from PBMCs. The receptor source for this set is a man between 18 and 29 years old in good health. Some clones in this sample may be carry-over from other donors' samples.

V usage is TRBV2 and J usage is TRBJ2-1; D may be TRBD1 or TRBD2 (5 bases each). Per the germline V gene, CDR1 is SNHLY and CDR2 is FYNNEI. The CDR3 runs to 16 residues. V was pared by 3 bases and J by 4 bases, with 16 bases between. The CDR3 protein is CASSDGGIRDYNEQFF. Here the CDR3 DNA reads TGTGCCAGCAGTGATGGGGGTATTAGGGATTACAATGAGCAGTTCTTC. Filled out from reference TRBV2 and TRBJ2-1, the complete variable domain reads EPEVTQTPSHQVTQMGQEVILRCVPISNHLYFYWYRQILGQKVEFLVSFYNNEISEKSEIFDDQFSVERPDGSNFTLKIRSTKLEDSAMYFCASSDGGIRDYNEQFFGPGTRLTVL.

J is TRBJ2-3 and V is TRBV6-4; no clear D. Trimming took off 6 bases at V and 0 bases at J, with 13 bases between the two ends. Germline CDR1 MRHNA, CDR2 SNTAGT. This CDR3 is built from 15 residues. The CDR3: CASRRVAPSTDTQYF. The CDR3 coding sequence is TGTGCCAGCAGAAGGGTCGCACCTAGCACAGATACGCAGTATTTT.

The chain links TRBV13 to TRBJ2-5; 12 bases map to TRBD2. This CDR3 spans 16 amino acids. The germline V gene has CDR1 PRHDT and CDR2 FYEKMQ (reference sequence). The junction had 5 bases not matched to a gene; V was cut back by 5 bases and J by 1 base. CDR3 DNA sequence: TGTGCCAGCAGCCAGGGGACTAGCGGGTTCCAAGAGACCCAGTACTTC. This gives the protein CASSQGTSGFQETQYF.

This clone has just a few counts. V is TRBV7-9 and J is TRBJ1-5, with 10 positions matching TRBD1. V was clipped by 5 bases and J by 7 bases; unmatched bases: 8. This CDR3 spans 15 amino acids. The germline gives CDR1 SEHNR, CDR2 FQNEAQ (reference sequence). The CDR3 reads CASSPGTGEDQPQHF. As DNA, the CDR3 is TGTGCCAGCAGCCCCGGGACAGGGGAGGACCAGCCCCAGCATTTT.

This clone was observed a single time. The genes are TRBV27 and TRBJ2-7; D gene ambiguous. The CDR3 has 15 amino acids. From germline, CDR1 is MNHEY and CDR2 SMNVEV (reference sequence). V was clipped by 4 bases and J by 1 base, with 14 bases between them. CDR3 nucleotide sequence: TGTGCCAGCAGTTGGGGAAGGGCCCCATCCTACGAGCAGTACTTC. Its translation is CASSWGRAPSYEQYF.

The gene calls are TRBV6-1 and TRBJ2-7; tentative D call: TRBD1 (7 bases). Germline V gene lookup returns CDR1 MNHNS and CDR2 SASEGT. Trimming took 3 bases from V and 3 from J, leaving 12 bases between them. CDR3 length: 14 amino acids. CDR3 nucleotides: TGTGCCAGCAGTGAGGCGGGACAGAGCTACGAGCAGTACTTC. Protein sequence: CASSEAGQSYEQYF.

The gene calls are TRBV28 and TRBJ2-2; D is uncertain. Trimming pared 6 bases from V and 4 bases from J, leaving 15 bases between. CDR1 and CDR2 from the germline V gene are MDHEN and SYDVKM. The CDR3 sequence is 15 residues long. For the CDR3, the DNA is TGTGCCAGCAGCCGAAGAGTTGATATCACCGGGGAGCTGTTTTTT. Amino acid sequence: CASSRRVDITGELFF.

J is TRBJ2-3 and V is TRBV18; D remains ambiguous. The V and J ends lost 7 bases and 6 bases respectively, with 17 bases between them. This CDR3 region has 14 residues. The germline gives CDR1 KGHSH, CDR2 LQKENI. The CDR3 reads CASFTGLREDTQYF. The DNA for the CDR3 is TGTGCCAGCTTCACCGGGCTGCGCGAGGATACGCAGTATTTT.

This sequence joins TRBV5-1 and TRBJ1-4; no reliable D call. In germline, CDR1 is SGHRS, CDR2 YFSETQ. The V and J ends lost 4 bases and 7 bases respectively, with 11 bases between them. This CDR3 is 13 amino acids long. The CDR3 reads CASSRGGSEKLFF. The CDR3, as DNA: TGCGCCAGCAGCCGCGGAGGGAGTGAAAAACTGTTTTTT.

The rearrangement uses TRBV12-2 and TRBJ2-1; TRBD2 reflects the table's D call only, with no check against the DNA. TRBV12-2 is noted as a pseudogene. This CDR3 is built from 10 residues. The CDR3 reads CASRENEQFF. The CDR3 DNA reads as TGTGCAAGTCGCGAGAATGAGCAGTTCTTC.

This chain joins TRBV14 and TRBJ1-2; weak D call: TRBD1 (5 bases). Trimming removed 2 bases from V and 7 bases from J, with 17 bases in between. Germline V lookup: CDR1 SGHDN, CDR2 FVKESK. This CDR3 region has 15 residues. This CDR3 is CASSQRSGTPSGYTF. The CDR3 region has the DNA TGTGCCAGCAGCCAAAGATCCGGGACCCCAAGTGGCTACACCTTC.

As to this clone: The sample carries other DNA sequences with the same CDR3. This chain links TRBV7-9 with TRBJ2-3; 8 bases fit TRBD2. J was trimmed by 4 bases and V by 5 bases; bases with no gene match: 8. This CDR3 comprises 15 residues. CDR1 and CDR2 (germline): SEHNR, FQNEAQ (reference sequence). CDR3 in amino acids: CASSPGLAGPDTQYF. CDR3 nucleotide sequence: TGTGCCAGCAGCCCCGGGCTAGCGGGTCCAGATACGCAGTATTTT.

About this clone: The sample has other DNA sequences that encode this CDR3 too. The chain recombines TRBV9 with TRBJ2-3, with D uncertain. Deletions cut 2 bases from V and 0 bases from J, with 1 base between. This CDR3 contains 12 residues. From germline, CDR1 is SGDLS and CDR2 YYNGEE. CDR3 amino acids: CASSVSTDTQYF. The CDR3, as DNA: TGTGCCAGCAGCGTTAGCACAGATACGCAGTATTTT.

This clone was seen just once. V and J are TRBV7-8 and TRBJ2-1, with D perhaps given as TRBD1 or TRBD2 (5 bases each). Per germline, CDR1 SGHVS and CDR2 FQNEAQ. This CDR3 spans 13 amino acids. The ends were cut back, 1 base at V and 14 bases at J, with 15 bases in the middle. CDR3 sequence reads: CASSLGSGGEEFF. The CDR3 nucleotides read TGTGCCAGCAGCTTAGGGTCTGGGGGAGAGGAGTTCTTC.

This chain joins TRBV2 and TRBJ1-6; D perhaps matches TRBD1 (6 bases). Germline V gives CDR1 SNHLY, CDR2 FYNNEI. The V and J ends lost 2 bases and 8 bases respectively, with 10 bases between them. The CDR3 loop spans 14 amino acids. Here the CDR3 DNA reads TGTGCCAGCAGTGAAAGGGACACTGATTCACCCCTCCACTTT. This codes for CASSERDTDSPLHF. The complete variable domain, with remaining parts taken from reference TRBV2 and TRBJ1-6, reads EPEVTQTPSHQVTQMGQEVILRCVPISNHLYFYWYRQILGQKVEFLVSFYNNEISEKSEIFDDQFSVERPDGSNFTLKIRSTKLEDSAMYFCASSERDTDSPLHFGNGTRLTVT.

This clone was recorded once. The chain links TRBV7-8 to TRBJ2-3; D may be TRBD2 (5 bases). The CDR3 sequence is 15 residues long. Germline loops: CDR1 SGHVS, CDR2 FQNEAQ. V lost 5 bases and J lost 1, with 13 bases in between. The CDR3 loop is CASSESSLGTDTQYF. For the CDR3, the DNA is TGTGCCAGCAGCGAATCTAGCCTCGGCACAGATACGCAGTATTTT.

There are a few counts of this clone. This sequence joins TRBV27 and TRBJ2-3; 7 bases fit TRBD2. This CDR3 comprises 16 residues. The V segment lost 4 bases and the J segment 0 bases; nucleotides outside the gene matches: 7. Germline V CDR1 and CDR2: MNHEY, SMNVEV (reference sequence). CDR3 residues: CASSSRLAPSTDTQYF. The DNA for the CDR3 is TGTGCCAGCAGTTCCCGACTAGCTCCAAGCACAGATACGCAGTATTTT.

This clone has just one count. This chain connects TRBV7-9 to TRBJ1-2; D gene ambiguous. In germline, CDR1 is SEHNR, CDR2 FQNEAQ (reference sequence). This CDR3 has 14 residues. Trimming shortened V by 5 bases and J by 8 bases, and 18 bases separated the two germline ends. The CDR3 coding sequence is TGTGCCAGCAGCCCCTCGGATCGGATGGGCGGCTACACCTTC. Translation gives CASSPSDRMGGYTF. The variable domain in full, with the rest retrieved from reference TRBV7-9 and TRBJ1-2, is DTGVSQNPRHKITKRGQNVTFRCDPISEHNRLYWYRQTLGQGPEFLTYFQNEAQLEKSRLLSDRFSAERPKGSFSTLEIQRTEQGDSAMYLCASSPSDRMGGYTFGSGTRLTVV.

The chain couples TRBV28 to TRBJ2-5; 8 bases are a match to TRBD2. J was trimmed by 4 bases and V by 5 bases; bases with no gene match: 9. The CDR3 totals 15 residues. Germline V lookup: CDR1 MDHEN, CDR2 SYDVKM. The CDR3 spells CASSMSLGGAETQYF. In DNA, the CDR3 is TGTGCCAGCAGTATGTCGCTCGGGGGGGCAGAGACCCAGTACTTC.

CDR3 nucleotide sequence: TGTGCCAGCAGTTACAGAGCTAGCGGGAGTAAATACGAGCAGTACTTC. It yields the protein CASSYRASGSKYEQYF. The rearrangement joins TRBV6-5 to TRBJ2-7; 10 nucleotides match TRBD2. The CDR3 loop spans 16 amino acids. Looked up from germline, CDR1 is MNHEY and CDR2 is SVGAGI. J gave up 4 bases and V 2 bases, and 8 bases lay outside the gene matches.

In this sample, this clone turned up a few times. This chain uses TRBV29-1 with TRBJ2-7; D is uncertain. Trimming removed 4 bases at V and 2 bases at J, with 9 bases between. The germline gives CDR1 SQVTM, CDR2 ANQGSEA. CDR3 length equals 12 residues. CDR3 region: CSVGTVAYEQYF. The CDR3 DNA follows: TGCAGCGTTGGAACTGTAGCCTACGAGCAGTACTTC.